One TCR beta chain is described in this entry. Molecular barcoded adaptors covering alpha/delta and beta/gamma chains were used on approximately 440 ng RNA. Each CDR3 protein gets one entry after TCRdb re-called the reads with MiXCR. Among about 39,000 distinct CDR3 sequences listed, roughly an eighth were seen once. This CDR3 is built from 16 residues. Trimming took off 6 bases at V and 6 bases at J, with 21 bases between the two ends. Germline CDR1 reads MNHNS; CDR2 reads SASEGT. These data belong to a study of read filtering for tumor transcriptome and immune sequencing. The receptor's source is a donor at least 40 years old with multiple myeloma. Sequencing used a population of CD138-negative cells sorted from bone marrow. The rearrangement links TRBV6-1 to TRBJ2-1, with unresolved D. CDR3 sequence reads: CASRADEARGFNEQFF. CDR3 bases: TGTGCCAGCAGGGCGGACGAAGCCAGAGGATTCAATGAGCAGTTCTTC.